Listed below are T cell receptor beta chains from one sample, sequenced in a study of blood T cell repertoires in COVID-19. The data were produced by immunoSEQ multiplex PCR, yet TCRdb's version contains in-frame clones alone and is incomplete. Among roughly 320,000 clones listed, 85% were seen once. Sequencing used peripheral blood. The receptors were gathered from a human donor in a cohort sampled during active COVID-19. CDR3s include the opening cysteine and the closing phenylalanine or tryptophan. A D gene is named only where the DNA matches it firmly. Clone size is not always given. Where it is, it says once, few, many or a class for expanded clones.

TRBV19	TRBJ1-2	NA	NA	TGTGCCAGTAGTACCGGGGGGGTGTCTACCTATGGCTACACCTTC	CASSTGGVSTYGYTF
TRBV7-2	TRBJ2-3	NA	TRBD2	TGTGCCAGCAGCTTAGAGGGACTAGGGGGCACAGATACGCAGTATTTT	CASSLEGLGGTDTQYF
TRBV6-1	TRBJ1-5	NA	NA	TGTGCCAGCAGTGGAAGGCAGGGGATGAGCAATCAGCCCCAGCATTTT	CASSGRQGMSNQPQHF
TRBV30	TRBJ1-2	once	NA	TGTGCCTGGAGTGTAACGCTGGGGGGGACTGGCTACACCTTC	CAWSVTLGGTGYTF
TRBV28	TRBJ1-5	NA	NA	TGTGCCAGTAAGGCAGGTTCAAGGAATCAGCCCCAGCATTTT	CASKAGSRNQPQHF
TRBV19	TRBJ1-1	NA	NA	TGTGCCAGTGTCCACAACATGAACACTGAAGCTTTCTTT	CASVHNMNTEAFF
TRBV11-3	TRBJ2-1	NA	TRBD2	TGTGCCAGCAGCTTGGGCGGGGGGCGTGACAATGAGCAGTTCTTC	CASSLGGGRDNEQFF
TRBV11-3	TRBJ2-2	NA	NA	TGTGCCAGCAGCCAGGACAGTCTTTTCACCGGGGAGCTGTTTTTT	CASSQDSLFTGELFF
TRBV5-8	TRBJ1-5	NA	TRBD1	TGTGCCAGCAGCCTAGACAGGGGGTTAGGGCCCCAGCATTTT	CASSLDRGLGPQHF
TRBV18	TRBJ1-3	NA	TRBD1	TGTGCCAGCTCACCAATAGGACAGGGCATCTCTGGAAACACCATATATTTT	CASSPIGQGISGNTIYF
TRBV5-1	TRBJ1-2	NA	TRBD1	TGCGCCAGCAGCTTGGCCGGGACAGGTTATTATGGCTACACCTTC	CASSLAGTGYYGYTF
TRBV6-4	TRBJ2-1	NA	NA	TGTGCCAGCAGTCGGGACTCCCCCAAGGATGAGCAGTTCTTC	CASSRDSPKDEQFF
TRBV30	TRBJ1-1	NA	NA	TGTGCCTGGGGCGGGCTGACTGAAGCTTTCTTT	CAWGGLTEAFF
TRBV7-8	TRBJ2-3	NA	TRBD2	TGTGCCAGCAGATTCGGAGCGGGGGGGCCAGATACGCAGTATTTT	CASRFGAGGPDTQYF
TRBV9	TRBJ2-2	NA	TRBD2	TGTGCCAGCAGCGTAGTAGCGGGGCGCACCGGGGAGCTGTTTTTT	CASSVVAGRTGELFF
TRBV7-9	TRBJ1-4	NA	NA	TGTGCCAGCAGCTTACGGCAGCGAAGAAGCTTGAATGAAAAACTGTTTTTT	CASSLRQRRSLNEKLFF
TRBV12-3/TRBV12-4	TRBJ1-1	NA	TRBD1	TGTGCCAGCACCTTGGGACAGGGGGTGGAAGCTTTCTTT	CASTLGQGVEAFF
TRBV3-1/TRBV3-2	TRBJ1-5	once	TRBD1	TGTGCCAGCAGCCTGAAGACAGGGGCGAACAATCAGCCCCAGCATTTT	CASSLKTGANNQPQHF
TRBV30	TRBJ1-5	NA	TRBD1	TGTGCCTGGTCGACAGGGAACCCGCCCCAGCATTTT	CAWSTGNPPQHF
TRBV6-6	TRBJ1-2	NA	TRBD1	TGTGCCAGCAGTCTCCACTCTGCGACAGGGGAGAATGGTGGCTACACCTTC	CASSLHSATGENGGYTF
TRBV5-8	TRBJ2-5	NA	NA	TGTGCCAGCAGCCTCAAACCCTGGACAGCTCAAGAGACCCAGTACTTC	CASSLKPWTAQETQYF
TRBV19	TRBJ1-5	once	NA	TGTGCCAGTAGTATAACAGATAGCAATCAGCCCCAGCATTTT	CASSITDSNQPQHF
TRBV14	TRBJ2-7	once	TRBD2	TGTGCCAGCAGCCTCCGGACTAGCGGGGGGGATTACGAGCAGTACTTC	CASSLRTSGGDYEQYF
TRBV11-2	TRBJ2-4	once	NA	TGTGCCAGCGGTCGGGCTTTTTCGGACAGCAGTCAGTACTTC	CASGRAFSDSSQYF
TRBV6-5	TRBJ1-1	NA	NA	TGTGCCAGCGGGGGGGGGCGGCAGAACACTGAAGCTTTCTTT	CASGGGRQNTEAFF
TRBV6-1	TRBJ1-3	NA	TRBD1	TGTGCCAGCAGTGAAGTCGACAGGGGGTACGGAAACACCATATATTTT	CASSEVDRGYGNTIYF
TRBV6-5	TRBJ1-1	few	TRBD1	TGTGCCAGCAGACAGGGGCGCTCGGTCACTGAAGCTTTCTTT	CASRQGRSVTEAFF
TRBV19	TRBJ1-5	NA	NA	TGTGCCAGTAGTATCCAGGGCTTGAGCAATCAGCCCCAGCATTTT	CASSIQGLSNQPQHF
TRBV12-5	TRBJ1-6	NA	NA	TGTGCTAGTGGCCTAGGAATTTCACCCCTCCACTTT	CASGLGISPLHF
TRBV19	TRBJ1-1	once	NA	TGTGCCAGTTGCCTAAGTGCGGGGGACACTGAAGCTTTCTTT	CASCLSAGDTEAFF
TRBV6-1	TRBJ1-5	NA	TRBD1	TGTGCCAGCAGTGTGGAAAGGGACAGACCAAATAGCAATCAGCCCCAGCATTTT	CASSVERDRPNSNQPQHF
TRBV12-5	TRBJ2-7	NA	NA	TGTGCTAGTGGTTTGTGGGGGCCGCTTAGTGAGCAGTACTTC	CASGLWGPLSEQYF
TRBV27	TRBJ2-7	NA	NA	TGTGCCAGCAGTTTATCGGGCAGTTCCTACGAGCAGTACTTC	CASSLSGSSYEQYF
TRBV5-4	TRBJ1-2	NA	NA	TGTGCCAGCAGGCGGGGGAAAACTGAGAAGGGTGGCTACACCTTC	CASRRGKTEKGGYTF
TRBV30	TRBJ1-5	NA	TRBD1	TGTGCCTGGAGTGTTTCAGGGGGCGGAGGGCCCCAGCATTTT	CAWSVSGGGGPQHF